The TCR beta chain described here comes from a study of cytomegalovirus exposure and HLA in healthy donors (dated by TCRdb to about 2017). About the study as a whole: The roughly 700 repertoires of the first cohort and the 95 to 150 validation repertoires were produced on the same platform, according to a later analysis. The study aimed to test whether signatures of past pathogen exposure could be identified by cataloging public T cell receptors. In addition to the first cohort of approximately 650 subjects, a separate validation cohort of around 110 different subjects was used. To predict cytomegalovirus infection status, the study brought together high-throughput TCR immunosequencing, statistical association of individual TCRs with disease status, and machine learning.

Summary of the overall study and its limitations: The study gave a list of some 150 TCR beta chains associated with cytomegalovirus. Subsequent analysis determined that TCRs grouped into clusters in the first cohort also showed a tendency toward co-occurrence across the 120 or so validation repertoires, and approximately 93% of cluster scores exceeded 0. Three of the identified cytomegalovirus-associated TCR beta chains were confirmed in vitro to be specific for cytomegalovirus antigens. Across donors, most TCR sequences were observed very rarely, whereas some public TCRs were present in many individuals. In both the original and validation cohorts, the classifier was reported to diagnose cytomegalovirus status with high specificity and sensitivity. The authors suggested that the approach could potentially be generalized to other disease states and immunological phenotypes. All 120 or so repertoires were used to score co-occurrence in the validation cohort in a later analysis, because that analysis had no HLA typing for the cohort.

Libraries came from the immunoSEQ multiplex PCR assay. Per the original workflow: A statistical classification framework was developed to diagnose cytomegalovirus status using the catalog of TCR beta chain sequences. Imported from immuneACCESS, the table was reduced by TCRdb to in-frame sequences with V and J called. These copies leave out some clones; in studies compared against another copy, an unresolved V gene accounts for under half, and the cause of the remainder is not known. V and J calls and clone size come straight from that table; D and trimming were deduced from the DNA. The sample includes some 76,000 clones, with about 95% observed a single time. The top ten clonotypes cover more than 0.9% of the sample. Points on this clone: The target of this receptor is not known. Base-call qualities are not available, and no considerably larger clone is one nucleotide away.

The donors were included in the validation cohort of 100 to 150 subjects, a group kept apart from the roughly 610-subject first cohort. CDR1 and CDR2 are drawn from the germline V gene (reference sequence): SEHNR, FQNEAQ. The CDR3, from cysteine to phenylalanine, totals 11 residues. Kept here is only the CDR3 DNA, which spans 33 bases and is read in frame from base 1. Trimming costs V 6 bases and J 8 bases, and their ends lie 10 bases apart. Sequencing used PBMCs. The chain joins TRBV7-9 to TRBJ1-1, and TRBD1 may be the D gene, going by 6 matching bases. This clonotype was obtained from a woman between 18 and 29 years old in good health and CMV-seronegative. The DNA is TGTGCCAGCAGTTCTGGACAGGAAGCTTTCTTT. This yields the protein CASSSGQEAFF.